This T cell receptor beta chain came from a study of CXCR3-negative and CXCR3-positive naive CD8 T cells. Study-level background: Per library, roughly 1.6 +/- 0.3 million reads; about 150 million TRB reads overall.

UMI-labeled 5' RACE yielded the TRB cDNA libraries. TCRdb processed the 5' RACE reads again and assigns one entry to each CDR3 protein, with no DNA. The sample includes about 6,700 distinct CDR3 sequences. Whole-study findings and limits: Against CXCR3-negative naive cells, CXCR3-positive naive cells showed more hydrophobic TRB CDR3s. Both of the naive subsets showed about the same high diversity, but memory CD8+ cells had much less. Naive subsets did not differ in surface CD5, and the authors estimated TCR strength using properties of the TRB CDR3. Similar TRBV-TRBJ usage was seen in naive cells (both CXCR3-negative and CXCR3-positive), but memory cells differed.

Points on this clonotype: Its antigen is unknown.

The sequence derives from a human donor in good health. Some clones in this sample may be carry-over from other donors' samples. Sequenced input: naive CXCR3+ CD8+ T cells from blood. Subset described: CD45RO-CCR7+CD27+CD95- naive CD8+ T cells expressing CXCR3 (TNR3+).

CDR3 in amino acids: CASSSVGTGGEQYF. The chain combines TRBV12-3 or TRBV12-4 with TRBJ2-7; checking the TCRdb D call of TRBD1 is not possible without DNA. The CDR3 totals 14 residues.